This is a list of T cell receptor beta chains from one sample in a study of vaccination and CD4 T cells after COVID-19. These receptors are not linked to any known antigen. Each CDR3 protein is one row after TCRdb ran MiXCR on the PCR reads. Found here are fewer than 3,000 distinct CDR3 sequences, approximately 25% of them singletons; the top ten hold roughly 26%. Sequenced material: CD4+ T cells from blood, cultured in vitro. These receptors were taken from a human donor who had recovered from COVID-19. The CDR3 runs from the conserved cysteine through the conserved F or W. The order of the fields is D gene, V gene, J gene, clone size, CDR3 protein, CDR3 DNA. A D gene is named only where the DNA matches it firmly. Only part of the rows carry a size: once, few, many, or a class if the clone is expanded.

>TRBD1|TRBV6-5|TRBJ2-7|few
CASSLGGQTYEQYF
TGTGCCAGCAGTTTAGGGGGACAGACCTACGAGCAGTACTTC
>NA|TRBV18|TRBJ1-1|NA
CASSPTVNTEAFF
TGTGCCAGCTCCCCTACAGTGAACACTGAAGCTTTCTTT
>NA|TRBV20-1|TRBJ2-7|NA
CSAREQGKEQYF
TGCAGTGCCCGGGAACAGGGAAAGGAGCAGTACTTC
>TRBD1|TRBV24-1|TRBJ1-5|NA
CATAGGAYSNQPQHF
TGTGCCACCGCAGGGGGCGCCTATAGCAATCAGCCCCAGCATTTT
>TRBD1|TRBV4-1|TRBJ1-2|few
CASSRLQGDKRFHTF
TGCGCCAGCAGCCGGCTACAGGGGGATAAGAGGTTTCACACCTTC
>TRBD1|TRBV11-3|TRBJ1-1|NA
CASSFRQGGGNTEAFF
TGTGCCAGCAGCTTTCGACAGGGTGGGGGGAACACTGAAGCTTTCTTT
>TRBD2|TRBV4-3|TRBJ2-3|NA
CASSPLKLAGTDTQYF
TGCGCCAGCAGCCCCCTAAAACTAGCGGGAACAGATACGCAGTATTTT
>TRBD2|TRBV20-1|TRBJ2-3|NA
CSARDRRLAGTDTQYF
TGCAGTGCTAGAGATAGGAGACTAGCCGGAACAGATACGCAGTATTTT
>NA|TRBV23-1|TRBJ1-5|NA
CASSPARQSQHF
TGCGCCAGCAGTCCAGCGAGACAGTCCCAGCATTTT
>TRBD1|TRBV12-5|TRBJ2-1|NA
CASGADRRSSYNEQFF
TGTGCTAGTGGAGCGGACAGGCGAAGCTCCTACAATGAGCAGTTCTTC
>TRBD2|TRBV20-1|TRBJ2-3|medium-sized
CSAPGLAGNTDTQYF
TGCAGTGCGCCCGGACTAGCGGGGAACACAGATACGCAGTATTTT
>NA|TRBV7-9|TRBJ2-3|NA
CATIYGGGADTQYF
TGTGCCACCATTTACGGGGGCGGAGCAGATACGCAGTATTTT
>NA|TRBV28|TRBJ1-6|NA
CASRSGVGGYSYNSPLHF
TGTGCCAGCAGATCAGGTGTCGGGGGCTACTCCTATAATTCACCCCTCCACTTT
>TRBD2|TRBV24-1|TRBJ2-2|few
CATSDSGGGNTGELFF
TGTGCCACCAGTGATTCAGGCGGGGGGAACACCGGGGAGCTGTTTTTT
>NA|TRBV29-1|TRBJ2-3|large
CSGGRMDTQYF
TGCAGCGGAGGGAGAATGGATACGCAGTATTTT
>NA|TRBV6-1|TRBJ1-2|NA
CASSEALGYYGYTF
TGTGCCAGCAGTGAAGCGCTTGGATACTATGGCTACACCTTC
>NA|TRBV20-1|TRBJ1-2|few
CSASADYGYTF
TGCAGTGCTAGTGCAGATTATGGCTACACCTTC
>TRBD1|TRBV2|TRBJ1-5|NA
CASSEFDRGEQPQHF
TGTGCCAGCAGTGAATTTGACAGGGGAGAGCAGCCCCAGCATTTT
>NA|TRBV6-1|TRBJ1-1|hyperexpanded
CASSVTRNTEAFF
TGTGCCAGCAGCGTAACACGGAACACTGAAGCTTTCTTT
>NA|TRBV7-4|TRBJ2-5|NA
CASSILPVSWYF
TGTGCCAGCAGCATACTTCCAGTAAGTTGGTACTTC